Included here is one T cell receptor (beta chain) sequence, with context. Its recognized antigen is unknown. Per-base quality was not reported, and no clone a single base away is much larger than it. This sample was included in a study of long-term antiretroviral therapy in people with HIV (dated 2022 in TCRdb). With respect to the entire study: The earliest samples were collected about a decade before the 2015 WHO recommendation for immediate ART, when ART was typically delayed until CD4 counts fell. A retrospective serial study tested whether changes in peripheral blood TRB repertoire composition and diversity were associated with ART initiation and durable HIV suppression. A total of about 190 cryopreserved PBMC samples were contributed to the cohort by 30 adults with confirmed HIV infection, with samples collected serially over a mean of around 6 years (range 1-12). About 35% of the 30 participants with HIV were female. Test extractions of a monoclonal T-cell line alongside approximately 36 polyclonal samples showed no cross-contamination during QIAcube processing. What the work shows at the level of the full study, not this receptor alone: Unsorted PBMC were profiled instead of sorted CD4+ and CD8+ T cells because pre-ART samples had limited cell numbers. Inferences about post-ART repertoire changes were limited because no data were available on ART adherence, viral resistance or therapy changes. CDR3 length ranges in HIV repertoires were narrower than in controls, and network structure suggested an antigen-experienced repertoire with only a slight naive shift after ART. The samples span the years 2004 to 2017, and the ART regimens used may be less effective than current regimens. The repertoire was dominated across all time points by expanded TRB clones identified before ART initiation, although this dominance was seen to fluctuate and to decrease in many PLHIV after ART. A significant increase in TRB diversity was found to be associated with ART initiation, although TRB diversity was observed to remain significantly below that of transplant donor controls even after long-term ART. Since PBMC availability was limited, sequencing covered only the TCR beta chain, with no alpha chain pairing.

The immunoSEQ hsTCRB v3.0 assay was used at survey level resolution to sequence the TRB variable region. A depth of roughly 35,000-55,000 T-cell genomes per sample was targeted for TRB sequencing. An Illumina MiSeq with a v3 150-cycle kit was used to sequence the pooled TRB libraries. Under the source paper's analysis protocol: Repertoire analysis was run in R within a reproducible Nextflow workflow that covered QC, data transformation and analysis. LymphoSeq2, an R package for AIRR-Seq data exploration, was used to implement custom analyses. A handful of samples that produced fewer than 5000 total TRB sequences were removed, so approximately 190 HIV repertoires were analyzed. Among the approximately 200 retained HIV repertoires, 59 were collected before ART initiation and roughly 130 after ART initiation. Each repertoire was downsampled to 5000 TRB nucleotide sequences, and summary statistics were averaged across 100 downsampling iterations. The analysis kept only TRB sequences whose CDR3 regions were at least seven amino acids long. Diversity was measured with a Shannon entropy-derived clonality score and the Gini coefficient. In the repertoire networks, any two of the top 5000 CDR3 amino acid sequences were connected whenever the two sequences differed by an edit distance of one. For TRB CDR3 amino acid sequences, GLIPH2 was used to predict antigen specificity groups and MHC restriction. Known CMV, EBV, HIV or tissue antigen associations were flagged by matching CDR3 amino acid sequences against VDJdb and McPAS-TCR. Pre-ART, post-ART and control groups were compared with Wilcoxon signed-rank tests and Holm-Bonferroni correction. As stored in TCRdb, this immuneACCESS dataset retains in-frame rearrangements with V and J assigned. A fraction of the clones does not appear; measured against another copy, unresolved V genes explain less than half of the discrepancy, and the remainder lacks a known reason. The V and J calls and the clone size are those of that table, but D and trimming were determined from the DNA. The sample contains some 20,000 clones, about 77% of them found a single time. Of the sample, 6.5% to 10% falls within the top ten clones.

The CDR3 measures 16 amino acids from cysteine to phenylalanine. Left in the record is the CDR3 DNA by itself, 48 bases read in frame from the first base. Germline trimming amounts to 4 bases on V and 5 bases on J, with 11 as the count of junction bases outside the gene matches. The germline V gene specifies SNHLY as CDR1 and FYNNEI as CDR2. To be included, a participant needed at least one PBMC sample from before ART initiation plus at least two post-ART samples. All participants with HIV were treated in the United States of America. Cryopreserved samples of about 0.9-11 million PBMC were thawed and washed before DNA extraction. At the time of the earliest PBMC sample, participants with HIV were aged between roughly 20 and 60 years. Each participant contributed PBMC samples from 1-4 timepoints before ART initiation and 2-8 timepoints after ART initiation, with a median of 7 samples. For every participant, serial HIV viral load, CD4+ T-cell count, ART history and demographic data were obtained. Genomic DNA was extracted from unsorted PBMC with a Qiagen kit on a QIAcube, with processing performed in batches of 12 samples.

This chain joins TRBV2 to TRBJ2-5, and 9 junction bases match TRBD2. Here the sequenced sample was unsorted PBMCs, taken at the start of antiretroviral therapy, before treatment. This receptor was identified in a woman in her 40s with HIV. The CDR3 in this case is CASSVYLSGGRETQYF. The DNA is as follows: TGTGCCAGCAGTGTCTATCTTAGCGGGGGACGGGAGACCCAGTACTTC.